The next 31 T cell receptor beta chains were all read from a single sample in a study of blood T cell repertoires in COVID-19. The table came from immunoSEQ multiplex PCR; TCRdb's copy has only in-frame clones and leaves some out. The sample carries about 68,000 clones, 70% to 90% recorded once. Sequenced material: peripheral blood. These receptors were collected from a woman aged 55-69 years with acute or convalescent COVID-19.

This clone showed up just a few times. The rearrangement uses TRBV27 and TRBJ2-7; possibly TRBD1 for D (5 bases). Germline V gene lookup returns CDR1 MNHEY and CDR2 SMNVEV (reference sequence). The CDR3 has 14 residues. Deletions cut 2 bases from V and 4 bases from J, with 12 bases between. The CDR3 DNA reads TGTGCCAGCAGTTTAATCCCAGGGTCTTACGAGCAGTACTTC. As protein: CASSLIPGSYEQYF.

This clone showed up just a few times. V gene TRBV7-9 combines with J gene TRBJ1-1; TRBD1 might be the D (6 bases). This CDR3 region has 12 residues. V lost 5 bases, J lost 12 bases, and 16 bases lay in between. CDR1 and CDR2 from the germline V gene are SEHNR and FQNEAQ (reference sequence). The DNA for the CDR3 is TGTGCCAGCAGCCCCCTAGGGGACATCCCTTTCTTT. The encoded protein is CASSPLGDIPFF.

The gene calls are TRBV2 and TRBJ2-2; the match to TRBD2 covers 16 bases. The CDR3 covers 19 residues. The V segment lost 4 bases and the J segment 4 bases; nucleotides outside the gene matches: 9. CDR1 and CDR2 from the germline V gene are SNHLY and FYNNEI. In DNA, the CDR3 is TGTGCCAGCAGTGCTCCGGGACTAGCGGGGGGGCCCGGCACCGGGGAGCTGTTTTTT. Its translation: CASSAPGLAGGPGTGELFF.

For the CDR3, the DNA is TGTGCCAGCTCCGGCGATACTAAAGATACGCAGTATTTT. Translating it yields CASSGDTKDTQYF. The chain uses TRBV28 and TRBJ2-3, with D unclear. The germline V gene has CDR1 MDHEN and CDR2 SYDVKM. The CDR3 consists of 13 residues. V dropped 8 bases and J dropped 5 bases, with 14 bases sitting between them.

This clone was seen just once. The chain links TRBV21-1 to TRBJ1-5; the D call TRBD1 from the table was never checked on the DNA. TRBV21-1 is shown as a pseudogene. This CDR3 spans 17 amino acids. The CDR3 nucleotides are TGTGCCAGCAGCAAAGGGGACAGGGGGTTTAAGAATCAGCCCCAGCATTTT. Amino acids: CASSKGDRGFKNQPQHF.

The chain employs TRBV27 and TRBJ1-4; no clear D. Germline V gives CDR1 MNHEY, CDR2 SMNVEV (reference sequence). This CDR3 spans 13 amino acids. The ends were cut back, 2 bases at V and 6 bases at J, with 7 bases in the middle. CDR3 loop: CASSLGGYEKLFF. CDR3 sequence (DNA): TGTGCCAGCAGTTTAGGCGGGTATGAAAAACTGTTTTTT.

The chain joins TRBV6-5 to TRBJ1-2; D is perhaps TRBD1 (5 bases). The V end was cut by 8 bases, the J end by 1 base, with 17 bases between. This CDR3 region has 15 residues. Germline loops: CDR1 MNHEY, CDR2 SVGAGI. CDR3 sequence reads: CASGKEGTLNYGYTF. The CDR3 DNA sequence: TGTGCCAGCGGAAAGGAGGGGACGCTTAACTATGGCTACACCTTC.

This clone was recorded a few times. The CDR3 DNA reads as TGTGCCGGAGGACAGGAATGGTATTATAATTCACCCCTCCACTTT. Encoded protein: CAGGQEWYYNSPLHF. V gene TRBV6-5 combines with J gene TRBJ1-6, with 7 bases that match TRBD1. V was pared by 11 bases and J by 4 bases, with 11 bases of the junction left unmatched. CDR1 is MNHEY, CDR2 SVGAGI, per germline. This CDR3 contains 15 residues.

The chain is built from TRBV19 and TRBJ2-5, with 7 bases lining up with TRBD2. The CDR3 is made up of 16 amino acids. Germline CDR1 is LNHDA and CDR2 is SQIVND (reference sequence). The trim removed 2 bases at V and 5 bases at J, leaving 11 bases unmatched. The DNA for the CDR3 is TGTGCCAGTAGTATATCGGGGGGTAGTTTCGTGGAGACCCAGTACTTC. Protein product: CASSISGGSFVETQYF. The variable domain in full, with the rest retrieved from reference TRBV19 and TRBJ2-5, is DGGITQSPKYLFRKEGQNVTLSCEQNLNHDAMYWYRQDPGQGLRLIYYSQIVNDFQKGDIAEGYSVSREKKESFPLTVTSAQKNPTAFYLCASSISGGSFVETQYFGPGTRLLVL.

The V gene is TRBV10-3, the J gene TRBJ2-1, with a tentative D call TRBD2 (6 bases). V was shortened by 11 bases and J by 10 bases, with 21 bases between the two germline ends. This CDR3 contains 13 residues. Germline V gene lookup returns CDR1 ENHRY and CDR2 SYGVKD. The CDR3 DNA reads as TGTGCCGCCGACGGGACTGGCCTTTCGGAGCAGTTCTTC. Residues: CAADGTGLSEQFF.

The V call is TRBV2, the J call TRBJ2-7; D perhaps matches TRBD1 (5 bases). Trimming left V 8 bases short and J 3 bases short, with 14 bases between. Germline-derived CDR1 and CDR2 are SNHLY and FYNNEI. The CDR3 is 13 residues long. CDR3 in DNA: TGTGCCAGCTGCATAGGGGTCGGCTACGAGCAGTACTTC. Amino acids: CASCIGVGYEQYF. Combining the CDR3 with reference TRBV2 and TRBJ2-7 gives the whole variable domain EPEVTQTPSHQVTQMGQEVILRCVPISNHLYFYWYRQILGQKVEFLVSFYNNEISEKSEIFDDQFSVERPDGSNFTLKIRSTKLEDSAMYFCASCIGVGYEQYFGPGTRLTVT.

This chain joins TRBV7-9 and TRBJ1-4, with TRBD1 as a possible D gene (5 bases). The CDR3 spans 12 residues. Trimming took off 2 bases at V and 8 bases at J, with 6 bases between the two ends. Germline assignment: CDR1 SEHNR and CDR2 FQNEAQ (reference sequence). CDR3 loop: CASSLTGEKLFF. Written as DNA, the CDR3 is TGTGCCAGCAGCTTAACAGGCGAAAAACTGTTTTTT.

A remark on this clone: Compared with germline, one end of the junction differs, possibly owing to a read error. The chain employs TRBV7-2 and TRBJ1-3; 11 bases align to TRBD1. This CDR3 comprises 15 residues. Germline CDR1 reads SGHTA; CDR2 reads FQGNSA. Here the CDR3 DNA reads TGTGTCAGCAGCCGGACAGGGGGCATTGGAAACACCATATATTTT. It encodes CVSSRTGGIGNTIYF. Based on the CDR3 plus reference TRBV7-2 and TRBJ1-3, the full variable domain is GAGVSQSPSNKVTEKGKDVELRCDPISGHTALYWYRQSLGQGLEFLIYFQGNSAPDKSGLPSDRFSAERTGGSVSTLTIQRTQQEDSAVYLCVSSRTGGIGNTIYFGEGSWLTVV.

This chain links TRBV28 with TRBJ1-5, with TRBD1 as a possible D gene (5 bases). The germline V gene encodes CDR1 MDHEN and CDR2 SYDVKM. The CDR3 runs to 16 residues. With 6 bases removed from V and 3 bases from J, the gap between germline ends came to 18 bases. The CDR3 protein is CASSTHRLGPNQPQHF. The CDR3 DNA sequence: TGTGCCAGCAGCACCCACAGGTTAGGTCCCAATCAGCCCCAGCATTTT. The full variable domain, in which reference TRBV28 and TRBJ1-5 provide the parts outside the CDR3, is DVKVTQSSRYLVKRTGEKVFLECVQDMDHENMFWYRQDPGLGLRLIYFSYDVKMKEKGDIPEGYSVSREKKERFSLILESASTNQTSMYLCASSTHRLGPNQPQHFGDGTRLSIL.

The chain uses TRBV18 and TRBJ1-1; TRBD1 matches 8 bases. After removal of 3 bases from V and 4 bases from J, the junction contained 4 bases not matched to a gene. Germline CDR1 KGHSH, CDR2 LQKENI. The CDR3 sequence is 14 residues long. CDR3 protein: CASSPQGAGTEAFF. For the CDR3, the DNA is TGTGCCAGCTCACCCCAGGGGGCTGGCACTGAAGCTTTCTTT.

The CDR3 region has the DNA TGTGCCAGCAGCTTACAGGTTGTTAATTCACCCCTCCACTTT. Protein: CASSLQVVNSPLHF. This rearrangement joins TRBV5-4 to TRBJ1-6; weak D call: TRBD1 (5 bases). The ends were cut back, 2 bases at V and 6 bases at J, with 9 bases in the middle. The germline gives CDR1 SGHNT, CDR2 YYREEE (reference sequence). The CDR3 runs to 14 residues.

This sequence joins TRBV9 and TRBJ2-1; D gene ambiguous. The germline V gene encodes CDR1 SGDLS and CDR2 YYNGEE. This CDR3 region has 12 residues. V lost 4 bases to trimming and J lost 13 bases, with 15 bases between them. In DNA, the CDR3 is TGTGCCAGCAGCTCTCCAGAGGTCGAACAGTTCTTC. Protein product: CASSSPEVEQFF.

The chain carries TRBV2 and TRBJ2-1; 9 nucleotides line up with TRBD2. The CDR3 has 16 residues. After removal of 3 bases from V and 7 bases from J, the junction contained 10 bases not matched to a gene. Germline CDR1 is SNHLY and CDR2 is FYNNEI. This CDR3 is CASSENQAGGANEQFF. DNA for the CDR3: TGTGCCAGCAGTGAGAATCAAGCGGGAGGAGCTAATGAGCAGTTCTTC.

This chain connects TRBV10-3 to TRBJ1-1, with 8 bases aligning to TRBD1. Germline trimming cut 2 bases from V and 4 bases from J; bases unmatched to any gene: 12. Germline lookup yields CDR1 ENHRY and CDR2 SYGVKD. This CDR3 has 17 residues. CDR3 DNA sequence: TGTGCCATCAGTGAGGACAGGGGCCGCTATTCTGGCACTGAAGCTTTCTTT. Residues: CAISEDRGRYSGTEAFF.

In its sample, this clone was seen a few times. CDR3 amino acids: CASSSSAPYGYTF. The CDR3 DNA reads TGTGCCAGCAGTTCCAGCGCACCGTATGGCTACACCTTC. The V gene is TRBV6-6, the J gene TRBJ1-2, with D unclear. The CDR3 runs to 13 residues. The V and J ends lost 4 bases and 5 bases respectively, with 11 bases between them. In germline, CDR1 is MNHNY, CDR2 SVGAGI (reference sequence).

The chain uses TRBV5-1 and TRBJ2-5, with 8 bases matching TRBD2. The CDR3 is 16 amino acids. V gave up 4 bases and J gave up 5 bases; unmatched junction bases: 13. Germline CDR1 and CDR2: SGHRS and YFSETQ. This chain's CDR3 is CASSPDGGGVGETQYF. For the CDR3, the DNA is TGCGCCAGCAGCCCCGACGGGGGGGGCGTCGGGGAGACCCAGTACTTC.

V is TRBV3-1 (or the pseudogene TRBV3-2) and J is TRBJ1-3, with 7 bases that match TRBD1. The CDR3 covers 14 residues. CDR1 and CDR2 from the germline V gene are LGHDT and YNNKEL (reference sequence). The trim removed 4 bases at V and 5 bases at J, leaving 5 bases unmatched. CDR3 amino acids: CASSRTGPRNTIYF. For the CDR3, the DNA is TGTGCCAGCAGCCGGACAGGTCCAAGAAACACCATATATTTT.

This clone appeared a few times. The chain joins TRBV9 to TRBJ2-2; the D gene is possibly TRBD1 (5 bases). V was shortened by 2 bases and J by 1 base, with 9 bases between the two germline ends. Germline CDR1 SGDLS, CDR2 YYNGEE. This CDR3 has 15 residues. The DNA for the CDR3 is TGTGCCAGCAGCGTTGCAGGACAGAACACCGGGGAGCTGTTTTTT. This translates into CASSVAGQNTGELFF.

V usage is TRBV28 and J usage is TRBJ2-3; TRBD1 is a possible D gene (6 bases). CDR1 is MDHEN and CDR2 is SYDVKM in the germline V gene. This CDR3 contains 19 residues. The V and J ends lost 2 bases and 0 bases respectively, with 21 bases between them. CDR3 region: CASSLLPTRAGESTDTQYF. As DNA, the CDR3 is TGTGCCAGCAGTTTACTCCCCACTCGGGCAGGGGAAAGCACAGATACGCAGTATTTT.

The rearrangement uses TRBV18 and TRBJ2-1, with unresolved D. There are 13 residues in the CDR3. Trimming pared 5 bases from V and 5 bases from J, leaving 10 bases between. The germline V gene has CDR1 KGHSH and CDR2 LQKENI. This CDR3 is CASSADWNNEQFF. The CDR3 nucleotides read TGTGCCAGCTCAGCCGACTGGAACAATGAGCAGTTCTTC.

The rearrangement links TRBV27 to TRBJ1-2; 7 bases map to TRBD1. Per germline, CDR1 MNHEY and CDR2 SMNVEV (reference sequence). V lost 3 bases, J lost 4 bases, and 5 bases stayed unmatched. This CDR3 contains 14 residues. Here the CDR3 reads CASSFTQGGYGYTF. For the CDR3, the DNA is TGTGCCAGCAGTTTTACGCAGGGGGGCTATGGCTACACCTTC.

The gene calls are TRBV27 and TRBJ1-6, with 7 nucleotides matching TRBD1. V shed 5 bases, J shed 7 bases, and the junction held 5 bases outside the gene matches. The CDR3 sequence is 14 residues long. CDR1 is MNHEY and CDR2 is SMNVEV in the germline V gene (reference sequence). CDR3: CASSVRGRNSPLHF. Here the CDR3 DNA reads TGTGCCAGCAGTGTGAGGGGGCGGAATTCACCCCTCCACTTT.

The sample holds a few counts of this clone. V usage is TRBV12-2 and J usage is TRBJ1-4; TRBD1 reflects the table's D call only, with no check against the DNA. TRBV12-2 is deemed a pseudogene. The CDR3 has 17 residues. CDR3 nucleotide sequence: TGTGCAAGTCGCTACAAACAGGGGAACGCAGCTAATGAAAAACTGTTTTTT. It codes for CASRYKQGNAANEKLFF.

J is TRBJ2-7 and V is TRBV7-2, with 13 bases aligning to TRBD2. Germline lookup yields CDR1 SGHTA and CDR2 FQGNSA. The V gene end was trimmed by 5 bases and the J gene end by 4 bases; junction bases not matched to a gene: 5. CDR3 length: 15 amino acids. CDR3: CASSPRTSGGYEQYF. The CDR3 DNA reads as TGTGCCAGCAGCCCCCGGACTAGCGGGGGTTACGAGCAGTACTTC.

The V call is TRBV6-6, the J call TRBJ1-5, with D hard to call. The CDR3 loop spans 12 amino acids. Trimming left V 6 bases short and J 6 bases short, with 9 bases between. Germline V gene sequence: CDR1 MNHNY, CDR2 SVGAGI (reference sequence). The CDR3 loop reads CASRPSGQPQHF. The CDR3 nucleotides are TGTGCCAGCAGACCCAGTGGTCAGCCCCAGCATTTT.

This clone was seen a few times. The chain recombines TRBV18 with TRBJ2-7; 7 nucleotides line up with TRBD2. This CDR3 has 13 amino acids. Trimming at V came to 6 bases and at J to 4 bases, leaving 6 bases not matched to a gene. CDR1 and CDR2 (germline): KGHSH, LQKENI. In DNA form, the CDR3 reads TGTGCCAGCTCCCGGGACTACCCTTACGAGCAGTACTTC. Translation gives CASSRDYPYEQYF.